This is a list of T cell receptor beta chains from one sample in a study of blood T cells in healthy people across ages. TCRdb passed the 5' RACE reads through MiXCR, listing each CDR3 protein once. Of roughly 790,000 distinct CDR3 sequences in the sample, approximately 39% were seen once. The sequenced sample was blood. All receptors derive from a woman aged 55-70 years in good health. The CDR3 runs from the conserved cysteine through the conserved F or W. A D gene is named only where the DNA matches it firmly. For some rows the clone size is stated as once, few or many, or as a class when expanded; others skip it.

clone_size d_call j_call v_call cdr3_nt cdr3_aa
few NA TRBJ2-1 TRBV5-1 TGCGCCAGCAGCTTGGAAGTGGTAGCGGATGAGCAGTTCTTC CASSLEVVADEQFF
NA NA TRBJ1-3 TRBV7-9 TGTGCCAGCAGCTCCCCAGGTCAGGCACAAGGAAACACCATATATTTT CASSSPGQAQGNTIYF
NA TRBD1 TRBJ2-1 TRBV20-1 TGCAGTGCTAGAGATCTAGAGACAGGGTATAGCAATGAGCAGTTCTTC CSARDLETGYSNEQFF
NA NA TRBJ2-5 TRBV7-2 TGTGCCAGCAGCTCGGAACGGATGGAGACCCAGTACTTC CASSSERMETQYF
NA NA TRBJ1-2 TRBV7-3 TGTGCCAGCAGCGAAATGTTGACAGACCACAACTACACCTTC CASSEMLTDHNYTF
NA NA TRBJ2-4 TRBV28 TGTGCCAGCAGTTTATCTGGGGACCTTCTAGCCAAAAACATTCAGTACTTC CASSLSGDLLAKNIQYF
NA NA TRBJ2-7 TRBV5-1 TGCGCCAGCAGCTTGGGGCGGGATCCCTACGAGCAGTACTTC CASSLGRDPYEQYF
few NA TRBJ2-7 TRBV6-5 TGTGCCAGCAGCCCGTGGGGACAATACGAGCAGTACTTC CASSPWGQYEQYF
NA NA TRBJ2-3 TRBV7-2 TGTGCCAGCAGCCGGGTAGATAGCGCCCTCCTGAATACGCAGTATTTT CASSRVDSALLNTQYF
many NA TRBJ2-7 TRBV12-3/TRBV12-4 TGTGCCAGCACCCTAGGGGGGGCGTGGGAGCAGTACTTC CASTLGGAWEQYF
NA NA TRBJ2-5 TRBV4-1 TGCGCCAGCAGCGAATACCGGGACGCAGGACAAGAGACCCAGTACTTC CASSEYRDAGQETQYF
NA NA TRBJ2-1 TRBV21-1 TGTGCCAGCAGCAAGTGTTTGGCGGAGGGGGCGGGAAATGAGCAGTTCTTC CASSKCLAEGAGNEQFF
NA NA TRBJ2-3 TRBV6-1 TGTGCCAGCCAGAGGCTCACCACAGATACGCAGTATTTT CASQRLTTDTQYF
few TRBD2 TRBJ2-5 TRBV7-2 TGTGCCAGCAGCTTAAGCGGGAGGGGTGAGACCCAGTACTTC CASSLSGRGETQYF
many TRBD1 TRBJ1-6 TRBV7-8 TGTGCCAGCATCCCCGCTCAGAGGACAGGGGCGAATTCACCCCTCCACTTT CASIPAQRTGANSPLHF
NA TRBD2 TRBJ2-1 TRBV20-1 TGCAGTGCGCAAGTGCTAGCGGGAGAACGCAATGAGCAGTTCTTC CSAQVLAGERNEQFF
NA TRBD2 TRBJ2-5 TRBV5-4 TGTGCCAGCAGCTTGGAGGGACTAGCGGGGGCCGGGACCCAGTACTTC CASSLEGLAGAGTQYF
NA NA TRBJ2-7 TRBV15 TGTGCCACCAGCAGAGAAGAAGCGGAAGTTACTTACGAGCAGTACTTC CATSREEAEVTYEQYF
many NA TRBJ2-1 TRBV12-3/TRBV12-4 TGTGCCAGCAGGGGTCTGACCTACAATGAGCAGTTCTTC CASRGLTYNEQFF
NA NA TRBJ2-5 TRBV3-1 TGTGCCAGCAGCCAAGATGGGGGGTGTCAAGAGACCCAGTACTTC CASSQDGGCQETQYF
few TRBD2 TRBJ2-7 TRBV4-1 TGCGCCAGCAGCCAAGATAAAGGGGCGGGGGGACGCTACGAGCAGTACTTC CASSQDKGAGGRYEQYF
once NA TRBJ1-6 TRBV6-6 TGTGCCAGCCGGGACTGGGATTCACCCCTCCACTTT CASRDWDSPLHF
NA TRBD1 TRBJ2-3 TRBV27 TGTGCCACCAAAAGGGACAGACCCACAGATACGCAGTATTTT CATKRDRPTDTQYF
NA NA TRBJ2-3 TRBV30 TGTGCCTGGAATCCGTCGGCGCTCGTCACAGATACGCAGTATTTT CAWNPSALVTDTQYF
NA TRBD2 TRBJ2-7 TRBV2 TGTGCCAGCAGTGTAGATCGACTAGCGGGAACCGAGCAGTACTTC CASSVDRLAGTEQYF
few TRBD2 TRBJ2-5 TRBV29-1 TGCAGCGCTACTGGACTAGCGGGGGGCGGGTACCAAGAGACCCAGTACTTC CSATGLAGGGYQETQYF
few TRBD2 TRBJ2-5 TRBV11-2 TGTGCCAGCAGCGGGGCTAGCGGGGGGTACCAAGAGACCCAGTACTTC CASSGASGGYQETQYF
few TRBD2 TRBJ2-3 TRBV20-1 TGCAGTGCCATTCTAGCGGGGGGAGTTAGAGATACGCAGTATTTT CSAILAGGVRDTQYF
NA TRBD1 TRBJ1-2 TRBV29-1 TGCAGCATCGAGGGCGACAGGGTCCATGGCTACACCTTC CSIEGDRVHGYTF
NA NA TRBJ2-5 TRBV6-6 TGTGCCAGCAGTTATCCGGGGACCCAGTACTTC CASSYPGTQYF
NA NA TRBJ2-2 TRBV12-3/TRBV12-4 TGTGCCAGCACCGCGCTGGGGAAGGGGGGGACCGGGGAGCTGTTTTTT CASTALGKGGTGELFF
NA TRBD2 TRBJ2-3 TRBV28 TGTGTCTCCCTAGCGGGAGGGGGAACAGATACGCAGTATTTT CVSLAGGGTDTQYF
few NA TRBJ1-1 TRBV7-2 TGTGCCAGCAGTCCCAGGGCCGGGGGGAACACTGAAGCTTTCTTT CASSPRAGGNTEAFF
few NA TRBJ1-6 TRBV7-6 TGTGCCAGCAGCCAGTCCGGGGCCTATAATTCACCCCTCCACTTT CASSQSGAYNSPLHF
NA NA TRBJ2-2 TRBV12-3/TRBV12-4 TGTGCCAGCAGTCCAATGGGGTACACCGGGGAGCTGTTTTTT CASSPMGYTGELFF
NA NA TRBJ2-1 TRBV12-3/TRBV12-4 TGTGCCAGCAGTTTAAGGATCAATGAGCAGTTCTTC CASSLRINEQFF
NA TRBD2 TRBJ2-7 TRBV20-1 TGCAGTGCTAGGGGGACTAGCTCTTACAATGAGCAGTACTTC CSARGTSSYNEQYF
NA NA TRBJ1-2 TRBV2 TGTGCCAGCAGTGAAGGGGCAGGGGTCTATGGCTACACCTTC CASSEGAGVYGYTF
many TRBD2 TRBJ2-7 TRBV20-1 TGCAGTGCTAGACCCCTGCGGGAGAAAACCTACGAGCAGTACTTC CSARPLREKTYEQYF
NA NA TRBJ2-7 TRBV5-1 TGCGCCAGCAGCTTGAGGGCCAACTCCTACGAGCAGTACTTC CASSLRANSYEQYF
few NA TRBJ2-5 TRBV20-1 TGCAGTGCCCCGAGGGCAGGGGAGTTAGAGACCCAGTACTTC CSAPRAGELETQYF
once NA TRBJ2-7 TRBV20-1 TGCAGTGCCTGGGCTACCGGGAACAACTACGAGCAGTACTTC CSAWATGNNYEQYF
few TRBD2 TRBJ2-1 TRBV6-5 TGTGCCAGTATCCGCCGGTTTAGCGGGACGTACAATGAGCAGTTCTTC CASIRRFSGTYNEQFF
NA NA TRBJ2-1 TRBV10-3 TGTGCCATCAGTGAGAGGAGCGGTGTCAATGAGCAGTTCTTC CAISERSGVNEQFF
few TRBD1 TRBJ2-7 TRBV5-1 TGCGCCAGCAGCTCCGGGACAGGGAGCCCTCAGGCCTACGAGCAGTACTTC CASSSGTGSPQAYEQYF